The clone carrying this T cell receptor beta chain was detected many times. This entry belongs to a study of early T cells in non-severe SARS-CoV-2 infection. The V gene lost 4 bases and the J gene lost 8 bases, with 6 bases spanning the gap. CDR3 length: 11 amino acids. The V gene's germline CDR1 is GTSNPN and CDR2 SVGIG (reference sequence). TCRdb re-called the 5' RACE reads with MiXCR, one entry per CDR3 protein. The sample has more than 25,000 distinct CDR3 sequences, over 4% seen once. Sequencing was performed on whole blood. The receptor was isolated from an adult who was a healthcare worker with PCR-confirmed SARS-CoV-2 infection or an uninfected control (not recorded which). The chain combines TRBV30 with TRBJ1-6; D gene ambiguous. The CDR3, as DNA: TGTGCCTGGACAGCGGATTCACCCCTCCACTTT. Translated: CAWTADSPLHF. The whole variable domain, remainder taken from reference TRBV30 and TRBJ1-6, is SQTIHQWPATLVQPVGSPLSLECTVEGTSNPNLYWYRQAAGRGLQLLFYSVGIGQISSEVPQNLSASRPQDRQFILSSKKLLLSDSGFYLCAWTADSPLHFGNGTRLTVT.